This entry lists 7 T cell receptor beta chains sequenced from one sample in a study of T cells in Graves' hyperthyroidism and ophthalmopathy. RNA transcripts yielded amplified TCR beta CDR3 regions. During a first-round RT-PCR of the TCR CDR3, the HTBI primer set was used. TCRdb fed the multiplex PCR reads into MiXCR, producing one record per CDR3 protein. The data contain approximately 610,000 distinct CDR3 sequences, 16% of them singletons. Sequencing was performed on blood. The receptors derive from a woman under 30 with Graves' hyperthyroidism.

This clonotype was seen many times. The rearrangement uses TRBV12-3 or TRBV12-4 and TRBJ2-5; 8 bases are shared with TRBD1. The CDR3 has 14 residues. Trimming removed 5 bases from V and 5 bases from J; junction bases left unmatched: 7. The CDR3 sequence: CASSAWTGYETQYF. The CDR3 DNA is TGTGCCAGCAGTGCCTGGACAGGGTACGAGACCCAGTACTTC.

The rearrangement uses TRBV2 and TRBJ1-6; no clear D. The CDR3 runs 14 residues. V was cut by 6 bases and J by 10 bases, with 16 bases left in between. Germline V lookup: CDR1 SNHLY, CDR2 FYNNEI. In DNA, the CDR3 is TGTGCCAGCAGGGCCGGACTTTATGGATCACCCCTCCACTTT. This encodes CASRAGLYGSPLHF. Combining the CDR3 with reference TRBV2 and TRBJ1-6 gives the whole variable domain EPEVTQTPSHQVTQMGQEVILRCVPISNHLYFYWYRQILGQKVEFLVSFYNNEISEKSEIFDDQFSVERPDGSNFTLKIRSTKLEDSAMYFCASRAGLYGSPLHFGNGTRLTVT.

Ten or more counts support this clonotype. The genes are TRBV7-2 and TRBJ2-3; unclear D gene. The CDR3 is made up of 15 amino acids. The germline V gene has CDR1 SGHTA and CDR2 FQGNSA. V was cut by 4 bases and J by 1 base, with 12 bases left in between. CDR3 sequence (DNA): TGTGCCAGCAGCTCAATAAAGACTGGCACAGATACGCAGTATTTT. It translates to CASSSIKTGTDTQYF.

The chain links TRBV5-1 to TRBJ2-2; 8 nucleotides line up with TRBD1. V lost 4 bases to trimming and J lost 5 bases; unmatched junction nucleotides: 19. Germline CDR1 SGHRS, CDR2 YFSETQ. The CDR3 spans 19 residues. CDR3 amino acids: CASSPGQVGSVGRTGELFF. The CDR3 nucleotides are TGCGCCAGCAGCCCGGGACAGGTGGGGAGCGTTGGTCGGACCGGGGAGCTGTTTTTT. Full variable domain (rest looked up from reference TRBV5-1 and TRBJ2-2): KAGVTQTPRYLIKTRGQQVTLSCSPISGHRSVSWYQQTPGQGLQFLFEYFSETQRNKGNFPGRFSGRQFSNSRSEMNVSTLELGDSALYLCASSPGQVGSVGRTGELFFGEGSRLTVL.

The gene calls are TRBV28 and TRBJ2-5; the match to TRBD2 covers 13 bases. V shed 3 bases and J 5 bases; nucleotides not matched to a gene: 9. Germline V gives CDR1 MDHEN, CDR2 SYDVKM. This CDR3 region has 17 residues. The CDR3: CASSFVGLAGAGETQYF. In DNA form, the CDR3 reads TGTGCCAGCAGTTTTGTTGGACTAGCGGGAGCTGGGGAGACCCAGTACTTC.

This clonotype was seen only a few times. The rearrangement links TRBV4-2 to TRBJ2-5, with TRBD2 as a possible D gene (7 bases). CDR3 size: 16 residues. Germline V lookup: CDR1 LGHNA, CDR2 YNFKEQ. The V and J ends lost 4 bases and 0 bases respectively, with 15 bases between them. The CDR3 coding sequence is TGTGCCAGCAGCCGGACCGGAGGGGGGGACCAAGAGACCCAGTACTTC. It encodes CASSRTGGGDQETQYF.

This clonotype showed up many times. The rearrangement uses TRBV12-3 or TRBV12-4 and TRBJ1-2; D possibly corresponds to TRBD1 (6 bases). There are 15 residues in the CDR3. Trimming left V 6 bases short and J 4 bases short, with 18 bases between. The CDR3 DNA is TGTGCCAGCAGCCTCGGACAGCTGCTAAGCTATGGCTACACCTTC. It yields the protein CASSLGQLLSYGYTF.